Below, one TCR beta chain is given with its context. Its antigen is not identified. It was the 120-subject validation cohort, separate from the roughly 700-subject first cohort, to which the donors belonged. These data come from a study of cytomegalovirus exposure and HLA in healthy donors. As for the study in general: The platform used for the roughly 110 validation repertoires matched that of the roughly 720 first-cohort repertoires, a later analysis reported.

The study's findings and limits: Reported performance of the classifier showed diagnosis of cytomegalovirus status with high specificity and sensitivity. According to the study, 160 or so TCR beta chains were cytomegalovirus-associated.

The data were produced by immunoSEQ multiplex PCR, yet TCRdb's version contains in-frame clones alone and is incomplete. The sample yields 250,000 or so clones, more than 75% seen once. CDR1 and CDR2 (germline): MGHRA, YSYEKL. The CDR3 has 14 residues. V dropped 3 bases and J dropped 6; count of bases not matched to a gene: 5. The clonotype comes from a man younger than 35 in good health and CMV-seronegative. The specimen sequenced was PBMCs. The chain uses TRBV4-1 and TRBJ1-2; TRBD1 aligns across 9 bases. CDR3 sequence reads: CASSQPRTGDGYTF. CDR3 DNA sequence: TGCGCCAGCAGCCAGCCACGGACAGGGGATGGCTACACCTTC.